This is a list of T cell receptor beta chains from one sample in a study of T cell responses to AZD1222 COVID-19 vaccine. Sequencing used immunoSEQ multiplex PCR; TCRdb keeps in-frame clones, though not all of them. The sample includes about 180,000 clones, nearly 95% of them seen just once. Sequencing was performed on peripheral blood, taken 28 days after the second AZD1222 dose. These receptors all come from an adult who received the AZD1222 COVID-19 vaccine. Both conserved end residues are part of each CDR3.

TRBJ2-7,TRBV11-2,CASRPGTSGYFGPYEQYF
TRBJ2-7,TRBV5-4,CASSSGTSDGYEQYF
TRBJ1-5,TRBV9,CASSANEGPNQPQHF
TRBJ2-5,TRBV7-2,CASSFGGGQETQYF
TRBJ1-2,TRBV11-2,CASSLGLKNYGYTF
TRBJ1-6,TRBV10-3,CAISEGQGGGSPLHF
TRBJ2-4,TRBV7-2,CASSSGTGSSKNIQYF
TRBJ2-3,TRBV10-3,CAISESTGPTDTQYF
TRBJ2-5,TRBV7-2,CASSHEPGPRVETQYF
TRBJ2-3,TRBV19,CASRRAEGSTDTQYF
TRBJ2-2,TRBV5-1,CASSLRSRGGTGELFF
TRBJ2-7,TRBV28,CASSLGTGEYEQYF
TRBJ1-6,TRBV6-2/TRBV6-3,CASSYPGYNSPLHF
TRBJ1-2,TRBV5-4,CASSSGGSNYGYTF
TRBJ1-5,TRBV5-6,CASSFTRGSGGSNQPQHF
TRBJ1-1,TRBV2,CASSETRMNTEAFF
TRBJ2-3,TRBV3-1/TRBV3-2,CASSRRRDARADTQYF
TRBJ1-4,TRBV4-3,CASSQEAPGTGYEKLFF
TRBJ2-7,TRBV28,CASSFGLAETYEQYF
TRBJ1-2,TRBV4-3,CASSQLQGALYGYTF
TRBJ1-2,TRBV7-3,CASSLDLGFGYTF
TRBJ2-5,TRBV4-2,CASSQDRAGTGGPPETQYF
TRBJ2-7,TRBV7-3,CASSQTSGGTYEQYF
TRBJ1-2,TRBV27,CASSWTGTGDLGYTF
TRBJ2-1,TRBV5-5,CASSLGDRGYNEQFF
TRBJ2-1,TRBV10-3,CAISESGQGTVSEQFF
TRBJ2-7,TRBV5-1,CASSREGATTYEQYF
TRBJ1-3,TRBV4-3,CASSQDTRNTIYF
TRBJ1-1,TRBV5-1,CASSTTGGWTEAFF
TRBJ2-2,TRBV27,CASSLDRNTGELFF
TRBJ1-1,TRBV24-1,CATSDSDKSNTEAFF
TRBJ2-3,TRBV7-3,CASSLTSDRADTQYF
TRBJ1-1,TRBV28,CALGGGLNTEAFF
TRBJ2-3,TRBV7-2,CASSSTSVTDTQYF
TRBJ1-1,TRBV7-6,CASSFSGTGLVNTEAFF
TRBJ1-1,TRBV29-1,CSVYSLNTEAFF
TRBJ2-5,TRBV28,CASIEAGRSETQYF
TRBJ2-5,TRBV30,CAWSRQGAETQYF
TRBJ1-2,TRBV2,CASSDFGRGYTF
TRBJ1-1,TRBV5-1,CASSRTGGTNTEAFF
TRBJ1-3,TRBV3-1/TRBV3-2,CASSQGGGSIRNTIYF
TRBJ1-1,TRBV6-1,CASSETSLNTEAFF
TRBJ1-4,TRBV28,CASCQGDPNEKLFF
TRBJ2-1,TRBV5-4,CASSLGTSGIYNEQFF
TRBJ2-1,TRBV19,CASRTLGGDNEQFF
TRBJ1-2,TRBV7-8,CASSLGGGSRGYGYTF
TRBJ2-7,TRBV28,CASSLPVVYEQYF
TRBJ1-4,TRBV5-1,CASSLGGLVEKLFF
TRBJ2-3,TRBV7-7,CASSPGQGDTDTQYF
TRBJ1-4,TRBV5-1,CASSLGTGGEKLFF
TRBJ2-7,TRBV19,CASSKSGGTGAGEQYF
TRBJ1-3,TRBV30,CAWSVWDYSSGNTIYF
TRBJ2-5,TRBV9,CASASGTSGGAGETQYF
TRBJ1-5,TRBV3-1/TRBV3-2,CASSQEAFGPQHF
TRBJ1-6,TRBV19,CASSMARSSYNSPLHF
TRBJ1-2,TRBV10-3,CATLEVENYGYTF
TRBJ1-5,TRBV6-1,CASSEAGGGNQPQHF
TRBJ2-7,TRBV7-8,CASSFFRVPSSYEQYF
TRBJ2-5,TRBV20-1,CSASAWETQYF